What follows is one T cell receptor (beta chain) and its context. The sample belongs to a study of blood T cell repertoires in COVID-19. For the study at large: Donors in the United States, Italy and Spain gave samples during acute or convalescent COVID-19. The analysed material was cDNA or gDNA that came from T cells, B-cell-depleted T cells, or PBMCs.

In the original analysis: Reference gene primers were amplified, and this amplification served to estimate nucleated cell counts. Sequencing was performed with immunoSEQ multiplex PCR; in TCRdb, only in-frame clones are kept and a portion is missing. V and J calls and clone size come straight from that table; D and trimming were deduced from the DNA. Here the sample spans under 100,000 clones, approximately 84% being singletons. What was sequenced was peripheral blood. This clonotype was sampled from a man older than 75 with active or convalescent COVID-19.

The CDR3 loop reads CASSQGQGEKLFF. In DNA, the CDR3 is TGTGCCAGCAGCCAAGGACAGGGAGAAAAACTGTTTTTT. V usage is TRBV3-1 (or the pseudogene TRBV3-2) and J usage is TRBJ1-4; 7 nucleotides agree with TRBD1. J lost 8 bases, V lost 1 base, and 1 base had no gene match. This CDR3 is built from 13 residues. Germline CDR1 reads LGHDT; CDR2 reads YNNKEL (reference sequence).